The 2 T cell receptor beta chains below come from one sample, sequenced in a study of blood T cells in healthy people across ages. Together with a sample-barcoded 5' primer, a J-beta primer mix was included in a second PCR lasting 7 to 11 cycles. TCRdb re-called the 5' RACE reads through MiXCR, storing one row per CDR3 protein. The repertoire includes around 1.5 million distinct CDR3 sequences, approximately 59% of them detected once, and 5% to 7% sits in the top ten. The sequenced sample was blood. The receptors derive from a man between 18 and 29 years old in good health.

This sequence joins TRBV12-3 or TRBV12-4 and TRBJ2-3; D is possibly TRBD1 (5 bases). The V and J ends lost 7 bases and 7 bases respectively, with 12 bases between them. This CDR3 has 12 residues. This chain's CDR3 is CASMGLGHTQYF. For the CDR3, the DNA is TGTGCCAGCATGGGGCTGGGGCATACGCAGTATTTT.

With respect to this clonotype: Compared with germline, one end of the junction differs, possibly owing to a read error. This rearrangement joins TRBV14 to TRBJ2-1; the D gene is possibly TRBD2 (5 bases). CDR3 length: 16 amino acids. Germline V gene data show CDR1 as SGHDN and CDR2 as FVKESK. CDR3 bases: TGTGCCAGCAGCCAAGGACTACCTAGCTCCTACAACGAGCAGTTCTTC. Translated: CASSQGLPSSYNEQFF.